This T cell receptor (beta chain) is from a study of CD8 T cells in Susac syndrome. Study conclusions and caveats: It was acknowledged in the study that the number of individuals who were included in its TCR sequencing and HLA analysis was relatively small.

This clonotype was recorded only once. Its antigen is not known. Per germline, CDR1 SGHVS and CDR2 FNYEAQ. The CDR3 length is 17 residues. J was trimmed by 3 bases and V by 5 bases; bases with no gene match: 12. Healthy donors constituted the control group, matched for age and sex. RNA in amounts of roughly 0.5 to 1 ug was reverse transcribed with random hexamers. Across 54 Vbeta and 13 Jbeta, TCR beta CDR3 was amplified with immunoSEQ multiplex PCR. TCRdb redid the calling of the immunoSEQ multiplex PCR reads with MiXCR, one entry per CDR3 protein. The repertoire holds about 120,000 distinct CDR3 sequences, 80% to 95% seen once, with 0.11% to 0.15% in the top ten.

This chain connects TRBV7-6 to TRBJ2-3; 9 bases line up with TRBD1. The source material was CD4+ T cells from PBMCs. The receptor's source is a human donor in good health. The CDR3 DNA reads TGTGCCAGCAGCCGGCTAGGGGGGACAGGGAAAACAGATACGCAGTATTTT. The encoded protein is CASSRLGGTGKTDTQYF.